What follows is one T cell receptor beta chain and its context. Primers used in a second PCR of roughly 6 to 11 cycles were a sample-barcoded 5' primer and a J-beta primer mix. In TCRdb, the 5' RACE reads were re-called with MiXCR into one record per CDR3 protein. Here the sample spans 1.5 million to 2 million distinct CDR3 sequences, over 25% being singletons. The CDR3 runs to 15 residues. V was shortened by 2 bases and J by 4 bases, with 14 bases between the two germline ends. The germline CDR1 and CDR2 sequences are SGHKS and YYEKEE (reference sequence). This sample is drawn from a study of blood T cells in healthy people across ages. Study at large: About one barcoded beta molecule per two T cells was captured by template switching.

Material for sequencing was blood. The chain joins TRBV5-5 to TRBJ2-3, with D possibly being TRBD1 or TRBD2 (6 bases each). The clonotype originates from a woman aged 30 to 39 in good health. CDR3: CASSFVGGPADTQYF. CDR3 bases: TGTGCCAGCAGCTTCGTGGGGGGCCCCGCAGATACGCAGTATTTT.